Presented here are 18 T cell receptor beta chains from one specimen sequenced in a study of early T cells in non-severe SARS-CoV-2 infection. TCRdb fed the 5' RACE reads into MiXCR, producing one record per CDR3 protein. The sample lists 86,000 or so distinct CDR3 sequences, roughly 5.7% occurring once. Sequencing was done on a sample of whole blood. These receptors all come from an adult who was a healthcare worker with PCR-confirmed SARS-CoV-2 infection or an uninfected control (not recorded which).

The chain employs TRBV2 and TRBJ1-5; D uncertain. Looked up from germline, CDR1 is SNHLY and CDR2 is FYNNEI. The CDR3 spans 14 residues. V lost 3 bases and J lost 7, with 13 bases in between. The CDR3 loop is CASSELLGKQPQHF. The CDR3 DNA follows: TGTGCCAGCAGTGAGTTACTAGGAAAACAGCCCCAGCATTTT.

The chain joins TRBV6-1 to TRBJ2-1; 9 bases match TRBD2. The germline gives CDR1 MNHNS, CDR2 SASEGT. Trimming cost V 6 bases and J 0 bases; bases outside gene matches: 3. This CDR3 spans 15 amino acids. The DNA for the CDR3 is TGTGCCAGCAGGGCGGGGGGGAGCTCCTACAATGAGCAGTTCTTC. Its protein is CASRAGGSSYNEQFF.

This sequence joins TRBV11-2 and TRBJ2-3, with 11 nucleotides matching TRBD2. Germline V gives CDR1 SGHAT, CDR2 FQNNGV. This CDR3 spans 16 amino acids. With 5 bases clipped from V and 2 bases from J, the junction kept 6 bases outside the gene matches. This CDR3 is CASSEGLAVNTDTQYF. CDR3 in DNA: TGTGCCAGCAGCGAGGGACTAGCGGTGAACACAGATACGCAGTATTTT.

This sequence joins TRBV5-6 and TRBJ1-1; possibly TRBD1 for D (6 bases). Germline V lookup: CDR1 SGHDT, CDR2 YYEEEE. V shed 2 bases and J shed 2 bases, with 10 bases lying between them. The CDR3 loop spans 14 amino acids. CDR3 sequence reads: CASSFGGSNTEAFF. As DNA, the CDR3 is TGTGCCAGCAGCTTCGGGGGCTCAAACACTGAAGCTTTCTTT.

This chain joins TRBV6-1 and TRBJ2-3, with D possibly being TRBD1 (6 bases). The germline V and J ends were trimmed by 4 bases and 4 bases, with 12 bases remaining between them. The V gene's germline CDR1 is MNHNS and CDR2 SASEGT. This CDR3 comprises 14 residues. The DNA for the CDR3 is TGTGCCAGCAGTGCGGCCCAGGGGCCAGATACGCAGTATTTT. The encoded protein is CASSAAQGPDTQYF.

This clonotype has just a few counts. V and J are TRBV5-5 and TRBJ2-2; no reliable D call. The V gene's germline CDR1 is SGHKS and CDR2 YYEKEE (reference sequence). The CDR3 covers 17 residues. V was shortened by 0 bases and J by 4 bases, with 16 bases between the two germline ends. CDR3 in DNA: TGTGCCAGCAGCTTGGGGCAGATCCACACCCGCACCGGGGAGCTGTTTTTT. Translating gives CASSLGQIHTRTGELFF.

In its sample, this clonotype was seen many times. The rearrangement joins TRBV7-7 to TRBJ2-1, with 7 positions matching TRBD2. With V trimmed by 1 base and J by 4 bases, 4 bases remained unmatched. This CDR3 spans 15 amino acids. Germline CDR1 and CDR2: SSHAT and FNYEAQ (reference sequence). Here the CDR3 reads CASSLGGSLYNEQFF. DNA of the CDR3: TGTGCCAGCAGCTTAGGCGGGAGCCTATACAATGAGCAGTTCTTC.

This clonotype has a count of ten or more. CDR3 in amino acids: CASGFGGPGNEQFF. In nucleotides, the CDR3 is TGTGCTAGTGGTTTCGGCGGACCTGGGAATGAGCAGTTCTTC. The J gene is TRBJ2-1, the V gene TRBV12-5; D remains ambiguous. The CDR3 extends over 14 amino acids. V shed 3 bases and J shed 7 bases, with 13 bases lying between them. Germline V gene data show CDR1 as LGHNT and CDR2 as FRNRAP.

This clonotype came up a few times. V is TRBV5-4 and J is TRBJ2-2, with D tentatively TRBD1 or TRBD2 (6 bases each). CDR1 and CDR2 (germline): SGHNT, YYREEE (reference sequence). The CDR3 spans 15 residues. Trimming pared 4 bases from V and 4 bases from J, leaving 14 bases between. In DNA form, the CDR3 reads TGTGCCAGCAGCATTCCGGGGGCGGGCACCGGGGAGCTGTTTTTT. Protein sequence: CASSIPGAGTGELFF.

The gene calls are TRBV28 and TRBJ2-2; 10 bases align to TRBD1. Unmatched junction bases numbered 13, after V lost 5 bases and J lost 1 base. The CDR3 consists of 19 residues. Germline-derived CDR1 and CDR2 are MDHEN and SYDVKM. The CDR3 sequence: CASSGPGTGDLMNTGELFF. In DNA, the CDR3 is TGTGCCAGCAGTGGTCCCGGGACAGGGGATTTGATGAACACCGGGGAGCTGTTTTTT. The whole variable domain, filled in from reference TRBV28 and TRBJ2-2, reads DVKVTQSSRYLVKRTGEKVFLECVQDMDHENMFWYRQDPGLGLRLIYFSYDVKMKEKGDIPEGYSVSREKKERFSLILESASTNQTSMYLCASSGPGTGDLMNTGELFFGEGSRLTVL.

This clonotype was recorded many times. The rearrangement links TRBV11-2 to TRBJ1-1; D remains unclear. Germline CDR1 and CDR2: SGHAT and FQNNGV. V was clipped by 5 bases and J by 1 base, with 8 bases between them. This CDR3 contains 13 residues. CDR3 DNA: TGTGCCAGCAGCCCAAACCAGAACACTGAAGCTTTCTTT. Translating gives CASSPNQNTEAFF.

The sample holds a few counts of this clonotype. One end of the junction does not line up with germline, which may come from a read error. The genes are TRBV20-1 and TRBJ1-2, with D perhaps matching TRBD1 (5 bases). The germline gives CDR1 DFQATT, CDR2 SNEGSKA (reference sequence). The CDR3 runs 11 residues. CDR3 bases: TGCAGTGCTAGAGTTAATGCAGGGCGGCTCTTC. Protein sequence: CSARVNAGRLF.

J is TRBJ2-7 and V is TRBV28; D might be TRBD1 (5 bases). CDR1 and CDR2 (germline): MDHEN, SYDVKM. CDR3 size: 14 residues. The V gene lost 5 bases and the J gene lost 2 bases, with 13 bases spanning the gap. CDR3 nucleotides: TGTGCCAGCAGTCCTCCGACAGAGACCTACGAGCAGTACTTC. It translates to CASSPPTETYEQYF.

This clonotype has only a few counts. The chain has TRBV7-7 and TRBJ2-1; D uncertain. The CDR3 spans 16 residues. The germline V gene has CDR1 SSHAT and CDR2 FNYEAQ (reference sequence). Trimming stripped 5 bases from V and 7 bases from J, with 21 bases between. The CDR3 sequence: CASSPSGPGVRNEQFF. Written as DNA, the CDR3 is TGTGCCAGCAGCCCTTCTGGGCCGGGCGTTCGGAATGAGCAGTTCTTC.

The chain combines TRBV3-1 with TRBJ2-3; 11 bases are shared with TRBD2. The J segment lost 0 bases and the V segment lost 1 base, leaving 9 bases of the junction unmatched. CDR3 size: 19 residues. Germline lookup yields CDR1 LGHDT and CDR2 YNNKEL (reference sequence). The CDR3 loop reads CASSQGRSGGAVSTDTQYF. The DNA for the CDR3 is TGTGCCAGCAGCCAAGGACGTAGCGGGGGGGCCGTGAGCACAGATACGCAGTATTTT.

Ten or more counts support this clonotype. The chain combines TRBV3-1 with TRBJ2-5; maybe TRBD1 (5 bases). The CDR3 length is 15 residues. Trimming took 0 bases from V and 5 from J, leaving 13 bases between them. Germline CDR1 reads LGHDT; CDR2 reads YNNKEL (reference sequence). The CDR3, as DNA: TGTGCCAGCAGCCAAGATCGGAACAGGCTCGAGACCCAGTACTTC. Translation: CASSQDRNRLETQYF.

This clonotype was seen ten or more times. The chain joins TRBV7-8 to TRBJ1-2; D is uncertain. CDR1 and CDR2 (germline): SGHVS, FQNEAQ. The CDR3 has 10 residues. Trimming left V 10 bases short and J 6 bases short, with 9 bases between. CDR3 region: CATIIHGYTF. In DNA form, the CDR3 reads TGTGCCACCATTATTCATGGCTACACCTTC.

The V call is TRBV20-1, the J call TRBJ2-7; 7 bases fit TRBD1. Germline lookup yields CDR1 DFQATT and CDR2 SNEGSKA (reference sequence). The CDR3 contains 12 residues. Trimming took 5 bases from V and 2 from J; bases not matched to a gene: 3. In DNA, the CDR3 is TGCAGTGCTGTGACAGGGCCCTACGAGCAGTACTTC. It translates to CSAVTGPYEQYF.